A selection of T cell receptor beta chains follows, all from one sample in a study of circulating CD8 cells and anti-PD-1 response in melanoma. Each CDR3 protein is one row after TCRdb ran MiXCR on the reads. The table lists around 550 distinct CDR3 sequences, 8% to 9.5% of them singletons, with about 25% in the top ten. The source material was CD8+ T cells from PBMCs, sampled at baseline or after one month of anti-PD-1 therapy (not recorded which). These receptor sequences come from a human donor with melanoma. Each CDR3 is given with its conserved first and last residue. The D gene is left open where the match is weak. Some rows have no size entry. The others give once, few or many, or a class for an expanded clone.

V	length	J	D	size	DNA	CDR3
TRBV12-3/TRBV12-4	14	TRBJ2-2	-	large	TGTGCCAGCAGTCCCAACAGGGATTACGGGGAGCTGTTTTTT	CASSPNRDYGELFF
TRBV2	14	TRBJ2-1	TRBD2	large	TGTGCCAGCAGTGAACGACTAGCCAACAATGAGCAGTTCTTC	CASSERLANNEQFF
TRBV9	14	TRBJ1-1	-	-	TGTGCCAGCAGCTCCGGTCGCTTTGACACTGAAGCTTTCTTT	CASSSGRFDTEAFF
TRBV27	13	TRBJ1-1	-	large	TGTGCCAGCAGTTTGACAGGGAACACTGAAGCTTTCTTT	CASSLTGNTEAFF
TRBV19	12	TRBJ2-7	-	once	TGTGCCAGTAGTATCGCAGGCTACGAGCAGCACTTC	CASSIAGYEQHF
TRBV4-1	15	TRBJ2-5	-	-	TGCGCCTGCAGCCAAGAGCCAGGGGCCTTAGGGACCCAGTACTTC	CACSQEPGALGTQYF
TRBV28	17	TRBJ1-5	-	large	TGTGCCAGCAGTTTATTGAACAGGGTGGTTAGTAATCAGCCCCAGCATTTT	CASSLLNRVVSNQPQHF
TRBV7-2	18	TRBJ2-3	TRBD2	large	TGTGCCAGCAGCCCCGGACTAGCGGGGGGCCCAAGGACAGATACGCAGTATTTT	CASSPGLAGGPRTDTQYF
TRBV5-1	13	TRBJ1-1	-	large	TGCGCCAGCAGCGGAAGAGTGCCTGGTGAAGCTTTCTTT	CASSGRVPGEAFF
TRBV19	13	TRBJ1-2	-	-	TGTGCCAGTAGTATTTGGACGGCCTATGGCTACACCTTC	CASSIWTAYGYTF
TRBV29-1	14	TRBJ2-3	TRBD1	large	TGCAGCGTTTTTGGGACAGACAGCACAGATACGCAGTATTTT	CSVFGTDSTDTQYF
TRBV5-4	14	TRBJ1-1	-	few	TGTGCCAGCAGCTTGAGAAGGGGAAACACTGAAGCTTTCTTT	CASSLRRGNTEAFF
TRBV9	13	TRBJ2-3	-	large	TGTGCCAGCAGCGTGGAGGGGGCAGATACGCAGTATTTT	CASSVEGADTQYF
TRBV28	11	TRBJ2-1	TRBD2	large	TGTGCCAGCAGCACTAGCGTTGAGCAGTTCTTC	CASSTSVEQFF
TRBV21-1	16	TRBJ2-5	-	-	TGTGCCAGCACGTGCCTTGGTCAGCGGGCGCGAGAGACCCAGTGCTTC	CASTCLGQRARETQCF
TRBV2	13	TRBJ1-5	-	large	TGTGCCAGCAGTGAAGTGGACAATCAGCCCCAGCATTTT	CASSEVDNQPQHF
TRBV7-9	13	TRBJ2-1	-	large	TGTGCCGACGGCGCTAGCTCCTACAATGAGCAGTTCTTC	CADGASSYNEQFF
TRBV29-1	15	TRBJ2-6	TRBD1	medium-sized	TGCAGCGTTGTGGCAGGGGGCGCTGGGGCCAACGTCCTGACTTTC	CSVVAGGAGANVLTF
TRBV7-9	14	TRBJ2-1	TRBD2	medium-sized	TGTGCCAGCAGCAGCGCCTCGGGGGGGAATGAGCAGTTCTTC	CASSSASGGNEQFF
TRBV5-4	18	TRBJ2-3	TRBD2	medium-sized	TGTGCCAGCAGCTTGGCCCCGGCTAGCGGCCCCTTAATGGATACGCAGTATTTT	CASSLAPASGPLMDTQYF
TRBV7-3	13	TRBJ2-3	-	medium-sized	TGTGCCAGCAGCTTAGACCTCACAGATACGCAGTATTTT	CASSLDLTDTQYF
TRBV19	14	TRBJ2-1	-	large	TGTGCCAGTAGTCCTACACTGATTTACAATGAGCAGTTCTTC	CASSPTLIYNEQFF
TRBV7-9	14	TRBJ2-3	-	large	TGTGCCAGCAGCTTAGGGACCGCCGGGGATACGCAGTATTTT	CASSLGTAGDTQYF
TRBV12-3/TRBV12-4	15	TRBJ2-4	TRBD1	large	TGTGCCAGCAGCCGTACTCCAGGGGGCCTTGTCATTCAGTACTTC	CASSRTPGGLVIQYF
TRBV27	17	TRBJ2-7	-	large	TGTGCCAGCAGTTTTGCCCCAGACAGGTCGAGCTCCTACGAGCAGTACTTC	CASSFAPDRSSSYEQYF
TRBV6-5	15	TRBJ2-7	-	-	TGTGCCAGCAGTAGCTCCTCCGGGGGTACTTACGAGCAGTACTTC	CASSSSSGGTYEQYF
TRBV2	14	TRBJ2-3	-	medium-sized	TGTGCCAGCGGGGGGCAGGGACGCACAGATACGCAGTATTTT	CASGGQGRTDTQYF
TRBV5-4	15	TRBJ2-4	-	medium-sized	TGTGCCAGCAGCTCGATTGGGGGGTCCAAAAACATTCAGTACTTC	CASSSIGGSKNIQYF
TRBV27	14	TRBJ1-1	-	large	TGTGCCAGCAGTCTCAGGGCCCTGAACACTGAAGCTTTCTTT	CASSLRALNTEAFF
TRBV24-1	14	TRBJ2-1	TRBD1	medium-sized	TGTGCCACCAGTGCCGGGACAGGGGGCAAGGAGCAGTTCTTC	CATSAGTGGKEQFF
TRBV4-2	17	TRBJ1-4	-	large	TGTGCCAGCAGCCCCCGACCCGGGGGGGGGCCCTTGGCGGAACTGTTTTTT	CASSPRPGGGPLAELFF
TRBV25-1	12	TRBJ2-2	-	large	TGTGCCAACGAACAGGGTATCGGGGAGCTGTTTTTT	CANEQGIGELFF
TRBV6-6	17	TRBJ2-3	TRBD1	medium-sized	TGTGCCAGCAGTTACTCAAAGACAGGGGGCGGCACAGATACGCAGTATTTT	CASSYSKTGGGTDTQYF
TRBV5-6	14	TRBJ2-7	-	-	TGTGCCAGCAGGGACACGCTTTCCTCCTACGAGCAGTACTTC	CASRDTLSSYEQYF
TRBV7-9	15	TRBJ2-1	TRBD2	-	TGTGCCAGCAGCTTAGAAGGAGGATTAGCGGGGCAGCAGTTCTTC	CASSLEGGLAGQQFF
TRBV2	16	TRBJ2-5	-	medium-sized	TGTGCCAGCAGTGGTAGGGTTCATTTGTACCAAGAGACCCAGTACTTC	CASSGRVHLYQETQYF
TRBV27	14	TRBJ2-1	-	large	TGTGCCAGCAGGACGAGCGGGTCCTACAATGAGCAGTTCTTC	CASRTSGSYNEQFF
TRBV2	14	TRBJ2-7	-	large	TGTGCCAGCAAAAAGGAGGGGGCGCGTTACGAGCAGTACTTC	CASKKEGARYEQYF
TRBV29-1	12	TRBJ1-1	-	large	TGCAGCGCCACGACAGGCAACACTGAAGCTTTCTTT	CSATTGNTEAFF
TRBV27	14	TRBJ1-1	-	large	TGTGCCAGCAGTTTCAGGGCCCTGAACACTGAAGCTTTCTTT	CASSFRALNTEAFF
TRBV4-3	16	TRBJ1-3	-	large	TGCGCCAGCAGCCAAGATTCCGGGGCACAGGGAAACACCATATATTTT	CASSQDSGAQGNTIYF
TRBV14	15	TRBJ1-6	-	-	TGTGCCAGCAGCCAAGACGGGGTAGGGCGATCACCCCTCCACTTT	CASSQDGVGRSPLHF
TRBV30	12	TRBJ2-7	TRBD1	medium-sized	TGTGCCTGGAGTCTGGACAGGGTCGAGCAGTACTTC	CAWSLDRVEQYF
TRBV2	13	TRBJ2-5	-	large	TGTGCCAGCAGCGGAGCAGCTCGGGAGACCCAGTACTTC	CASSGAARETQYF
TRBV19	13	TRBJ2-1	TRBD2	medium-sized	TGTGCCAGTTCTAGCGGGGCTATAAATGAGCAGTTCTTC	CASSSGAINEQFF
TRBV20-1	13	TRBJ2-3	-	large	TGCAGTGCTAAGGTTGAGAGGCCAGATACGCAGTATTTT	CSAKVERPDTQYF
TRBV11-2	14	TRBJ2-7	-	large	TGTGCCAGCAGCCCATGGCAGGGGACCGACGAGCAGTACTTC	CASSPWQGTDEQYF
TRBV20-1	14	TRBJ2-7	-	large	TGCAGTGCTGACTCGTCGGACAGTCCCTACGAGCAGTACTTC	CSADSSDSPYEQYF
TRBV29-1	13	TRBJ2-1	TRBD1	large	TGCAGCGTTCCCGGACAGGTTAACAATGAGCAGTTCTTC	CSVPGQVNNEQFF